This T cell receptor (beta chain) emerged from a study of control samples from healthy donors and cancer patients. The method was immunoSEQ multiplex PCR; TCRdb's version includes in-frame clones alone and lacks a portion of them. The repertoire holds around 94,000 clones, with approximately 90% as singletons. Looked up from germline, CDR1 is SGHVS and CDR2 is FNYEAQ. This CDR3 comprises 16 residues. Trimming took 0 bases from V and 4 from J; bases not matched to a gene: 2. Specimen: blood. The genes are TRBV7-6 and TRBJ2-3; 12 nucleotides align to TRBD1. This clonotype was sampled from a woman between 18 and 29 years old in good health. This chain's CDR3 is CASSLAGQGAADTQYF. The CDR3 region has the DNA TGTGCCAGCAGCTTAGCGGGACAGGGGGCAGCAGATACGCAGTATTTT.